The 23 T cell receptor beta chains given below trace back to one sample, sequenced in a study of cytomegalovirus exposure and HLA in healthy donors. Primers for the PCR totalled 60 Vbeta and 13 Jbeta. Produced via immunoSEQ multiplex PCR; TCRdb's table is partial and in-frame only. Of 100,000 or so clones in the sample, around 80% are singletons; the top ten hold over 2%. The specimen sequenced was PBMCs. These receptor sequences come from a man aged 30-40 years in good health and CMV-seronegative.

The rearrangement joins TRBV6-6 to TRBJ2-3; 7 bases are shared with TRBD1. The CDR3 is 14 residues long. Germline V gene lookup returns CDR1 MNHNY and CDR2 SVGAGI (reference sequence). After removal of 7 bases from V and 6 bases from J, the junction contained 10 bases not matched to a gene. The CDR3 spells CASTDRATGDTQYF. CDR3 in DNA: TGTGCCAGCACCGACAGGGCAACGGGGGATACGCAGTATTTT.

The rearrangement links TRBV28 to TRBJ2-2; 15 bases match TRBD2. Germline CDR1 and CDR2: MDHEN and SYDVKM. Trimming took 7 bases from V and 6 from J; bases not matched to a gene: 6. This CDR3 is 16 amino acids long. The CDR3 sequence is CASTGRTSGRAGELFF. DNA for the CDR3: TGTGCCAGCACTGGTCGGACTAGCGGGAGGGCCGGGGAGCTGTTTTTT.

J is TRBJ2-5 and V is TRBV28, with 7 nucleotides matching TRBD2. CDR1 and CDR2 from the germline V gene are MDHEN and SYDVKM. The CDR3 has 17 residues. With 5 bases clipped from V and 2 bases from J, the junction kept 14 bases outside the gene matches. CDR3 sequence reads: CASSPLGLGLKQETQYF. The CDR3 coding sequence is TGTGCCAGCAGTCCCTTAGGGTTGGGACTAAAACAAGAGACCCAGTACTTC. The complete variable domain, with remaining parts taken from reference TRBV28 and TRBJ2-5, reads DVKVTQSSRYLVKRTGEKVFLECVQDMDHENMFWYRQDPGLGLRLIYFSYDVKMKEKGDIPEGYSVSREKKERFSLILESASTNQTSMYLCASSPLGLGLKQETQYFGPGTRLLVL.

This chain connects TRBV4-3 to TRBJ2-7, with 11 bases fitting TRBD2. Per germline, CDR1 LGHNA and CDR2 YSLEER. The CDR3 length is 16 residues. V was pared by 0 bases and J by 3 bases, with 4 bases of the junction left unmatched. The CDR3 spells CASSQEYLAGGYEQYF. CDR3 DNA: TGCGCCAGCAGCCAAGAGTATCTAGCGGGGGGCTACGAGCAGTACTTC.

The V and J genes are TRBV7-9 and TRBJ2-7, with D perhaps matching TRBD2 (6 bases). Germline loops: CDR1 SEHNR, CDR2 FQNEAQ (reference sequence). CDR3 length: 13 amino acids. V was cut by 5 bases and J by 1 base, with 9 bases left in between. As DNA, the CDR3 is TGTGCCAGCAGCCCTCTAGCGTCCTACGAGCAGTACTTC. This encodes CASSPLASYEQYF.

The rearrangement joins TRBV2 to TRBJ1-1; 7 nucleotides match TRBD1. V trimming: 8 bases; J trimming: 4 bases; junction bases outside the gene matches: 10. The CDR3 is 14 amino acids. Germline values: CDR1 SNHLY, CDR2 FYNNEI. The CDR3 DNA is TGTGCCAGCGAGAAGGGGGCGCAGGGCACTGAAGCTTTCTTT. It specifies CASEKGAQGTEAFF.

This clone appeared a single time. This rearrangement joins TRBV5-1 to TRBJ1-2; 11 nucleotides match TRBD1. With V trimmed by 0 bases and J by 4 bases, 8 bases remained unmatched. The germline CDR1 and CDR2 sequences are SGHRS and YFSETQ. The CDR3 is 17 amino acids. Written as DNA, the CDR3 is TGCGCCAGCAGCTTGGCCGGGACAGGGGGTAGGGCCTATGGCTACACCTTC. This codes for CASSLAGTGGRAYGYTF.

This clone has a single count. The chain uses TRBV27 and TRBJ2-7; 9 nucleotides align to TRBD1. The CDR3 length is 15 residues. V dropped 5 bases and J dropped 2; count of bases not matched to a gene: 7. From germline, CDR1 is MNHEY and CDR2 SMNVEV (reference sequence). For the CDR3, the DNA is TGTGCCAGCAGTGCAACGGGACAGGGAGCCTACGAGCAGTACTTC. Translation gives CASSATGQGAYEQYF.

A few counts support this clone. The genes are TRBV5-1 and TRBJ2-2; 8 nucleotides match TRBD2. J was trimmed by 3 bases and V by 4 bases; bases with no gene match: 8. Germline assignment: CDR1 SGHRS and CDR2 YFSETQ. This CDR3 has 16 amino acids. The CDR3 region has the DNA TGCGCCAGCAGCCCGAATCCGGGACTAGACACCGGGGAGCTGTTTTTT. This translates into CASSPNPGLDTGELFF.

The V call is TRBV15, the J call TRBJ2-1, with 7 bases identical to TRBD2. CDR1 and CDR2 from the germline V gene are LNHNV and YYDKDF (reference sequence). The V segment lost 3 bases and the J segment 2 bases; nucleotides outside the gene matches: 4. The CDR3 runs to 15 residues. The CDR3 region is CATSRVGGAYNEQFF. The CDR3 DNA reads as TGTGCCACCAGCAGGGTGGGGGGGGCCTACAATGAGCAGTTCTTC.

This chain links TRBV25-1 with TRBJ2-1; 10 bases map to TRBD2. This CDR3 contains 15 residues. V dropped 3 bases and J dropped 5; count of bases not matched to a gene: 4. Germline values: CDR1 MGHDK, CDR2 SYGVNS. CDR3 DNA sequence: TGTGCCAGCAGTGAGTCGGGACTAGCGAACAATGAGCAGTTCTTC. It codes for CASSESGLANNEQFF. The variable domain in full, completed from reference TRBV25-1 and TRBJ2-1, reads EADIYQTPRYLVIGTGKKITLECSQTMGHDKMYWYQQDPGMELHLIHYSYGVNSTEKGDLSSESTVSRIRTEHFPLTLESARPSHTSQYLCASSESGLANNEQFFGPGTRLTVL.

This clone was seen a handful of times. The gene calls are TRBV6-5 and TRBJ2-7; 9 bases are shared with TRBD2. The V segment lost 3 bases and the J segment 3 bases; nucleotides outside the gene matches: 6. This CDR3 is 15 amino acids long. Germline assignment: CDR1 MNHEY and CDR2 SVGAGI. CDR3 region: CASSYLAGGHYEQYF. As DNA, the CDR3 is TGTGCCAGCAGTTATCTGGCGGGGGGGCACTACGAGCAGTACTTC.

The chain is built from TRBV29-1 and TRBJ2-2; 8 bases fit TRBD1. The CDR3 is 15 amino acids. In germline, CDR1 is SQVTM, CDR2 ANQGSEA. V gave up 2 bases and J gave up 7 bases; unmatched junction bases: 9. CDR3 sequence: CSVEFLQGAIGELFF. In DNA, the CDR3 is TGCAGCGTTGAATTTCTGCAGGGGGCAATCGGGGAGCTGTTTTTT.

This clone was found a few times. The chain has TRBV19 and TRBJ2-1, with 7 bases identical to TRBD2. Trimming at V came to 7 bases and at J to 3 bases, leaving 9 bases not matched to a gene. The germline V gene encodes CDR1 LNHDA and CDR2 SQIVND (reference sequence). This CDR3 region has 15 residues. The CDR3 DNA follows: TGTGCCAGTACCCCCTCCGGGGGGAACTACAATGAGCAGTTCTTC. Translated: CASTPSGGNYNEQFF.

In its sample, this clone is medium-sized (0.01 to 0.1%). J is TRBJ1-3 and V is TRBV5-5; D is unresolved. This CDR3 spans 12 amino acids. The germline gives CDR1 SGHKS, CDR2 YYEKEE (reference sequence). V was trimmed by 4 bases and J by 8 bases, leaving 10 bases between them. The CDR3 reads CASSDDGDTIYF. The CDR3 DNA is TGTGCCAGCAGCGATGACGGGGACACCATATATTTT.

This clone occurred a few times. V usage is TRBV2 and J usage is TRBJ2-7, with D possibly matching TRBD1 (6 bases). The CDR3 is made up of 12 amino acids. V was trimmed by 10 bases and J by 3 bases, leaving 13 bases between them. In germline, CDR1 is SNHLY, CDR2 FYNNEI. The CDR3 spells CATSRDNYEQYF. The CDR3 nucleotides are TGTGCCACCTCCCGGGACAACTACGAGCAGTACTTC.

This clone occurred once. The rearrangement links TRBV15 to TRBJ2-1; D possibly corresponds to TRBD1 (5 bases). This CDR3 has 15 amino acids. Trimming left V 4 bases short and J 5 bases short, with 15 bases between. The germline gives CDR1 LNHNV, CDR2 YYDKDF (reference sequence). The CDR3 region has the DNA TGTGCCACCAGCATGACGGGCCGGACAAACAATGAGCAGTTCTTC. Protein sequence: CATSMTGRTNNEQFF. Variable domain in full (rest from reference TRBV15 and TRBJ2-1): DAMVIQNPRYQVTQFGKPVTLSCSQTLNHNVMYWYQQKSSQAPKLLFHYYDKDFNNEADTPDNFQSRRPNTSFCFLDIRSPGLGDTAMYLCATSMTGRTNNEQFFGPGTRLTVL.

This clone was recorded at least ten times. The chain employs TRBV29-1 and TRBJ2-1, with D possibly being TRBD2 (6 bases). V shed 7 bases and J shed 5 bases, with 9 bases lying between them. This CDR3 contains 11 residues. Germline V gives CDR1 SQVTM, CDR2 ANQGSEA. The CDR3 spells CSGSGNNEQFF. The CDR3 DNA reads TGCAGCGGTAGCGGTAACAATGAGCAGTTCTTC.

This chain joins TRBV5-1 and TRBJ1-1; D possibly corresponds to TRBD1 (5 bases). The V end was cut by 5 bases, the J end by 5 bases, with 19 bases between. This CDR3 comprises 15 residues. CDR1 and CDR2 (germline): SGHRS, YFSETQ. The CDR3 region is CASRTRGGGTTEAFF. CDR3 sequence (DNA): TGCGCCAGCAGGACTCGGGGGGGAGGCACGACTGAAGCTTTCTTT.

The chain combines TRBV28 with TRBJ1-1; 7 bases align to TRBD1. Germline values: CDR1 MDHEN, CDR2 SYDVKM. This CDR3 spans 14 amino acids. J gave up 11 bases and V 5 bases, and 14 bases lay outside the gene matches. CDR3 in amino acids: CASSQWGDSSAAFF. CDR3 sequence (DNA): TGTGCCAGCAGTCAATGGGGGGACAGCTCGGCCGCTTTCTTT. Full variable domain (outside the CDR3, taken from reference TRBV28 and TRBJ1-1): DVKVTQSSRYLVKRTGEKVFLECVQDMDHENMFWYRQDPGLGLRLIYFSYDVKMKEKGDIPEGYSVSREKKERFSLILESASTNQTSMYLCASSQWGDSSAAFFGQGTRLTVV.

The chain uses TRBV7-6 and TRBJ2-6, with D unresolved. The CDR3 is 16 residues long. The germline V gene has CDR1 SGHVS and CDR2 FNYEAQ. Trimming took off 5 bases at V and 1 base at J, with 12 bases between the two ends. Here the CDR3 DNA reads TGTGCCAGCAGCGCAACGCGAGCGTCTGGGGCCAACGTCCTGACTTTC. This encodes CASSATRASGANVLTF.

This clone was recorded a few times. The rearrangement joins TRBV5-5 to TRBJ2-7; D is unresolved. This CDR3 comprises 14 residues. Trimming left V 1 base short and J 0 bases short, with 8 bases between. The germline V gene has CDR1 SGHKS and CDR2 YYEKEE (reference sequence). As DNA, the CDR3 is TGTGCCAGCAGCTTGTCTGACAACTCCTACGAGCAGTACTTC. Its translation: CASSLSDNSYEQYF.

The chain links TRBV7-9 to TRBJ2-3, with 7 positions matching TRBD2. J gave up 1 base and V 6 bases, and 4 bases lay outside the gene matches. CDR1 and CDR2 (germline): SEHNR, FQNEAQ (reference sequence). The CDR3 consists of 14 residues. The CDR3 DNA reads as TGTGCCAGCAGGGCAGCGGGACGCACAGATACGCAGTATTTT. As protein: CASRAAGRTDTQYF.